What follows describes a single T cell receptor beta chain. This sample is drawn from a study of cytomegalovirus exposure and HLA in healthy donors. CDR3 size: 14 residues. Germline loops: CDR1 KGHSH, CDR2 LQKENI. V was pared by 3 bases and J by 4 bases, with 10 bases between. Amplification used 60 Vbeta primers and 13 Jbeta primers. Data came from immunoSEQ multiplex PCR; TCRdb stores just in-frame clones and leaves some out. The sample contains approximately 200,000 clones, over 75% of which appear only once. This clonotype was obtained from a boy between 2 and 10 years old in good health and CMV-seronegative. The sample was PBMCs. J is TRBJ2-1 and V is TRBV18; D may be TRBD2 (5 bases). For the CDR3, the DNA is TGTGCCAGCTCACCCGGGAACGGATACAATGAGCAGTTCTTC. Its protein product is CASSPGNGYNEQFF.